This entry is about one TCR beta chain. Its antigen remains unknown. Trimming took 3 bases from V and 7 from J; bases not matched to a gene: 16. In germline, CDR1 is SEHNR, CDR2 FQNEAQ (reference sequence). This CDR3 contains 17 residues. The data originate from a study of T cell repertoires in cytomegalovirus infection. As for the study in general: Newly reported HLA-C-restricted and thoroughly characterized HLA-B-restricted CMV epitopes were employed. Public TCR beta signatures provided an indication of both CMV infection and a matching HLA type.

Study-wide results and caveats: Of the TCR beta families, the public ones yielded a cumulative frequency that identified carriers of CMV plus the relevant HLA. Clonotypes of TCR beta that were HLA-C-restricted and CMV-specific dominated the ex vivo response.

TCRdb passed the reads through MiXCR, listing each CDR3 protein once. This table holds about 770,000 distinct CDR3 sequences, about 27% found once. The chain combines TRBV7-9 with TRBJ2-7; 9 nucleotides agree with TRBD1. The specimen was cultured CD8+ T cells from PBMCs, collected from culture after CMV antigen stimulation. The clonotype was recovered from a human donor in good health (CMV status not recorded). Some clones in this sample may be carry-over from other donors' samples. In DNA, the CDR3 is TGTGCCAGCAGCTTCGCCAGGGGACAGGGTAATGTGGGTGAGCAGTACGTC. Protein: CASSFARGQGNVGEQYV.